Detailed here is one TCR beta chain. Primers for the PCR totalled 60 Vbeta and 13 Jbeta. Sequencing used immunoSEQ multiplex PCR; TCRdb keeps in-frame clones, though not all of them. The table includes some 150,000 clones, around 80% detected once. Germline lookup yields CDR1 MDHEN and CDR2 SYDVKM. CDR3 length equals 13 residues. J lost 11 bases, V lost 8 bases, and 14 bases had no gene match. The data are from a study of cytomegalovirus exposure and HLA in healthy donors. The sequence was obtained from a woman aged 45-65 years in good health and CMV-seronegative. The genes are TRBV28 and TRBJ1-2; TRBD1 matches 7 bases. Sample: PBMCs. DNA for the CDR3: TGTGCCAGCGCGGAACAGGGGAGGTCGGGGTACACCTTC. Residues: CASAEQGRSGYTF.